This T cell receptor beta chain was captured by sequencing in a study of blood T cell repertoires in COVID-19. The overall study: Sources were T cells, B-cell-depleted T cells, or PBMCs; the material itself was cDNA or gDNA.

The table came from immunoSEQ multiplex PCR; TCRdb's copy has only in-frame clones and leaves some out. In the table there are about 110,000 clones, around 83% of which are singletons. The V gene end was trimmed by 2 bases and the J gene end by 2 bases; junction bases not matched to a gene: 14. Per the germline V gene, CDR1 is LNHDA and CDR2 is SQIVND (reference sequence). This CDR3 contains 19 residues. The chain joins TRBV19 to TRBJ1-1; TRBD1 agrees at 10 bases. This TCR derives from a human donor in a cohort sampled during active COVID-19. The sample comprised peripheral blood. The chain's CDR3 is CASSIMEGTGVFDNTEAFF. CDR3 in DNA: TGTGCCAGTAGTATAATGGAGGGGACAGGGGTTTTCGATAACACTGAAGCTTTCTTT.